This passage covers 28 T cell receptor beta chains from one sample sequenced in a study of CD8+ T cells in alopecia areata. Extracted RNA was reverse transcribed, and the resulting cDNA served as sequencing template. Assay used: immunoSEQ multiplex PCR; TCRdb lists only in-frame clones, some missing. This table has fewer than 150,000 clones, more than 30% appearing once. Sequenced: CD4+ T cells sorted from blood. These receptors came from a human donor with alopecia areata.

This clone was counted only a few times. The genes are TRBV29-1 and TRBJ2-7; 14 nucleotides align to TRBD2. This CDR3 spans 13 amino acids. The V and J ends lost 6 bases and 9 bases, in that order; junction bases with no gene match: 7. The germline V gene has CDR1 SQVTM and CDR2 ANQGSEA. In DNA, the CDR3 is TGCAGCGTCCGGACTAGCGGGGGGCAAGTGCAGTACTTC. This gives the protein CSVRTSGGQVQYF.

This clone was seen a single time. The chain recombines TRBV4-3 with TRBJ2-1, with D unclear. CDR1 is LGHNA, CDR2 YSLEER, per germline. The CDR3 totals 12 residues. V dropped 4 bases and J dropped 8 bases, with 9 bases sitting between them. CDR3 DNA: TGCGCCAGCAGCCGAGGACCGGATGAGCAGTTCTTC. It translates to CASSRGPDEQFF.

Here the CDR3 DNA reads TGCGCCAGCAGCCAGCAGGGGTTTGACTATGGCTACACCTTC. Protein sequence: CASSQQGFDYGYTF. The chain has TRBV4-1 and TRBJ1-2, with TRBD1 as a possible D gene (6 bases). Germline V lookup: CDR1 MGHRA, CDR2 YSYEKL. The CDR3 loop spans 14 amino acids. Trimming pared 3 bases from V and 3 bases from J, leaving 11 bases between.

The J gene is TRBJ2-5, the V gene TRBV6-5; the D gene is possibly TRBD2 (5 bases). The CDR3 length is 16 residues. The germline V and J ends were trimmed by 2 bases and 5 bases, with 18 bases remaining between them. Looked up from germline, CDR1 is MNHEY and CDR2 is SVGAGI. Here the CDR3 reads CASSYHPNGVGETQYF. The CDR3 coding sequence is TGTGCCAGCAGTTACCATCCCAACGGGGTTGGGGAGACCCAGTACTTC.

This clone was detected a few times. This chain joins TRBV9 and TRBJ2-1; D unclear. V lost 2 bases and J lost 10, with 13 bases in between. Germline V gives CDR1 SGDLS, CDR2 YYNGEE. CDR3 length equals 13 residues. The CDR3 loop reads CASSVQGSGEQFF. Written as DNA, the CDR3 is TGTGCCAGCAGCGTGCAAGGATCTGGAGAGCAGTTCTTC.

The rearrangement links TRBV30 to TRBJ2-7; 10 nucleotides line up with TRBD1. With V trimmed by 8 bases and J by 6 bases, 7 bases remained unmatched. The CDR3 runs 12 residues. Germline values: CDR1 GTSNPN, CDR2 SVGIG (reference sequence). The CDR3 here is CARGTGDGEQYF. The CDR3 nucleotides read TGTGCCCGCGGGACAGGGGATGGCGAGCAGTACTTC.

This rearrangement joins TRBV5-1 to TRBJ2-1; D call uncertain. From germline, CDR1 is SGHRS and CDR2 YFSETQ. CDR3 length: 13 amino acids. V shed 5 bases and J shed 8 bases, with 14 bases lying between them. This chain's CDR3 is CASRTDRTDEQFF. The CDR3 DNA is TGCGCCAGCAGAACAGACCGGACGGATGAGCAGTTCTTC.

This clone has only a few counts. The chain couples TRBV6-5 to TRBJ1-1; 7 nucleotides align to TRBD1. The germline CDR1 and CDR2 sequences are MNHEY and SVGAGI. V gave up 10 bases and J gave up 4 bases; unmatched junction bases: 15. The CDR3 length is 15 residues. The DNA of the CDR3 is TGTGCCACCGCGAGGGACAGTAGTCCGTCCACTGAAGCTTTCTTT. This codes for CATARDSSPSTEAFF.

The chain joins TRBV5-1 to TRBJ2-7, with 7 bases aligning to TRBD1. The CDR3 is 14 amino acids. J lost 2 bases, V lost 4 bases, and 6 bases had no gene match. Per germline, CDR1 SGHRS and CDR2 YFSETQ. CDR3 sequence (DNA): TGCGCCAGCAGCCCCGACAGGGTTGCCTACGAGCAGTACTTC. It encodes CASSPDRVAYEQYF.

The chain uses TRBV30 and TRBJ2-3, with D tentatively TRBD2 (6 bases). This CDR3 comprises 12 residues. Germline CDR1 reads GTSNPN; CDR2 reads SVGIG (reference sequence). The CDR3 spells CVIADITDTQYF. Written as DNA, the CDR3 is TGTGTCATAGCGGATATCACAGATACGCAGTATTTT.

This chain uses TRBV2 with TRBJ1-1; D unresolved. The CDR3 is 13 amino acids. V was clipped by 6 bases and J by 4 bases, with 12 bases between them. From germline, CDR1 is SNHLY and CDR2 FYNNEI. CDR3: CASRWTESTEAFF. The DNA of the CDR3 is TGTGCCAGCAGGTGGACGGAGAGCACTGAAGCTTTCTTT. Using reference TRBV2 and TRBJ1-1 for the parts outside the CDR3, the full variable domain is EPEVTQTPSHQVTQMGQEVILRCVPISNHLYFYWYRQILGQKVEFLVSFYNNEISEKSEIFDDQFSVERPDGSNFTLKIRSTKLEDSAMYFCASRWTESTEAFFGQGTRLTVV.

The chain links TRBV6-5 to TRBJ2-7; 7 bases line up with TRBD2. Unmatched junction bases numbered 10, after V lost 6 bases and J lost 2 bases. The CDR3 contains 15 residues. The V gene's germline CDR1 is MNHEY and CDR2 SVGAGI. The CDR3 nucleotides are TGTGCCAGCAGCCCCCGACTAGCTTTGGCCTACGAGCAGTACTTC. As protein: CASSPRLALAYEQYF.

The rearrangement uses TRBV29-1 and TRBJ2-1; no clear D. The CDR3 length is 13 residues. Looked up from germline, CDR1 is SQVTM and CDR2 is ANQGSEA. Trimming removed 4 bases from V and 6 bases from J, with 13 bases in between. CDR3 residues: CSVVWALPNEQFF. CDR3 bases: TGCAGCGTTGTCTGGGCGCTCCCCAATGAGCAGTTCTTC.

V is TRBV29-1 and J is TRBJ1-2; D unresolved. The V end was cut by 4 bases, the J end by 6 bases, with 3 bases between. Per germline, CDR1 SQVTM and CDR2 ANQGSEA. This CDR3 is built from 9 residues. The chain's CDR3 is CSVGHGYTF. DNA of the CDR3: TGCAGCGTTGGTCATGGCTACACCTTC.

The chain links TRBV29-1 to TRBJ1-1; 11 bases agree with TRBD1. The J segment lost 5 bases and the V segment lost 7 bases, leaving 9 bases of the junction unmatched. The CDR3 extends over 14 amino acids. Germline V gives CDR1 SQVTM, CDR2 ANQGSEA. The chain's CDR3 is CSALDRGRGTEAFF. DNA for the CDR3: TGCAGCGCCTTGGACAGGGGGCGGGGTACTGAAGCTTTCTTT. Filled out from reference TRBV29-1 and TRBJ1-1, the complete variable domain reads SAVISQKPSRDICQRGTSLTIQCQVDSQVTMMFWYRQQPGQSLTLIATANQGSEATYESGFVIDKFPISRPNLTFSTLTVSNMSPEDSSIYLCSALDRGRGTEAFFGQGTRLTVV.

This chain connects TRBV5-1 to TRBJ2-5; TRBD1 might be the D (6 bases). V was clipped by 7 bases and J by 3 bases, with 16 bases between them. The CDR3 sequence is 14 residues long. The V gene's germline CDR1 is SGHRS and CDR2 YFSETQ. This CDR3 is CASHRDLLEETQYF. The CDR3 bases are TGCGCCAGCCACAGGGATCTTCTCGAAGAGACCCAGTACTTC.

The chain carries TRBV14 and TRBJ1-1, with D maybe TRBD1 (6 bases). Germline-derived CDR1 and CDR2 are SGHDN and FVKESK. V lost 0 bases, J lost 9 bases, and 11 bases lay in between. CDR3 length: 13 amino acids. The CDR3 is CASSQEGAAKAFF. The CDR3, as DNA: TGTGCCAGCAGCCAAGAGGGGGCCGCCAAAGCTTTCTTT. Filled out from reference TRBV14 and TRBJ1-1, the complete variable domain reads EAGVTQFPSHSVIEKGQTVTLRCDPISGHDNLYWYRRVMGKEIKFLLHFVKESKQDESGMPNNRFLAERTGGTYSTLKVQPAELEDSGVYFCASSQEGAAKAFFGQGTRLTVV.

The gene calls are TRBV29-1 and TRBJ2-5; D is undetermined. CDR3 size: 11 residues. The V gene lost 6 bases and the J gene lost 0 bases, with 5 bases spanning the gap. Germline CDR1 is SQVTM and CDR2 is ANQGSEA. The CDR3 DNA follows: TGCAGCGTGAGCGACCAAGAGACCCAGTACTTC. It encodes CSVSDQETQYF.

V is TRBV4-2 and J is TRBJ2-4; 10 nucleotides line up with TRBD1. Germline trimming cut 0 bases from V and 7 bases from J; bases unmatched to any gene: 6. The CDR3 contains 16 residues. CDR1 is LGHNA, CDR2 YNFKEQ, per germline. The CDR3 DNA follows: TGTGCCAGCAGCCAAGACCAGGGGACAGGGGACAACATTCAGTACTTC. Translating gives CASSQDQGTGDNIQYF.

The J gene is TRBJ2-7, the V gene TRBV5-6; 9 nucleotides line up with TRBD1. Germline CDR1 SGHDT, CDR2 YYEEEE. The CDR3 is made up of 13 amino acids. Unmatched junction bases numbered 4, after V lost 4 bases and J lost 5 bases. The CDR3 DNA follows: TGTGCCAGCAGCCCTGGGACAGGGAACGAGCAGTACTTC. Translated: CASSPGTGNEQYF.

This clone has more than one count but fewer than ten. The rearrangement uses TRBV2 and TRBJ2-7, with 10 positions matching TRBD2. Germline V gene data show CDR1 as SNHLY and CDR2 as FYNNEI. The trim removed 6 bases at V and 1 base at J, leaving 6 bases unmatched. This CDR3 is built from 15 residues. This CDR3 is CASSPLAGDSYEQYF. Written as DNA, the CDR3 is TGTGCCAGCAGCCCCCTAGCGGGGGATTCCTACGAGCAGTACTTC. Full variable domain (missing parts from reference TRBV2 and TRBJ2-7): EPEVTQTPSHQVTQMGQEVILRCVPISNHLYFYWYRQILGQKVEFLVSFYNNEISEKSEIFDDQFSVERPDGSNFTLKIRSTKLEDSAMYFCASSPLAGDSYEQYFGPGTRLTVT.

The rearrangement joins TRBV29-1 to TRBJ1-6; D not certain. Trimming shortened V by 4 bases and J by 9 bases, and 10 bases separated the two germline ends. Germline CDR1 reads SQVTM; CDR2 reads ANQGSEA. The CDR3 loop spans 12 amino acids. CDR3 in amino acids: CSVGQEGSPLHF. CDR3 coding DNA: TGCAGCGTTGGGCAAGAAGGTTCACCCCTCCACTTT.

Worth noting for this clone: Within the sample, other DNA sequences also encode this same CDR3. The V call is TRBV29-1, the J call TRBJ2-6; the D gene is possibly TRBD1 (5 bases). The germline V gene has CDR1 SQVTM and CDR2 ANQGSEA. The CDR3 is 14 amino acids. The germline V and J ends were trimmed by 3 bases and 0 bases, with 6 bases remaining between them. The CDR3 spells CSVEDNSGANVLTF. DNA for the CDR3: TGCAGCGTTGAGGACAACTCTGGGGCCAACGTCCTGACTTTC.

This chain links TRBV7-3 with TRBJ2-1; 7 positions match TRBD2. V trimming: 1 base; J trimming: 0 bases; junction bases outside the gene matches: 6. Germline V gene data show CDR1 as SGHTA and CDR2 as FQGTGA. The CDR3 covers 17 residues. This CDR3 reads CASSLRDSGFSYNEQFF. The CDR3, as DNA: TGTGCCAGCAGCTTAAGAGATAGCGGGTTCTCCTACAATGAGCAGTTCTTC.

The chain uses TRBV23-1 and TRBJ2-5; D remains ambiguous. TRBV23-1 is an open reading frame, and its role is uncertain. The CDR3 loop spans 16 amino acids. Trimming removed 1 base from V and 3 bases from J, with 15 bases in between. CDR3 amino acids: CASSQFSIVNKETQYF. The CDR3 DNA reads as TGCGCCAGCAGTCAATTTTCCATCGTCAATAAAGAGACCCAGTACTTC.

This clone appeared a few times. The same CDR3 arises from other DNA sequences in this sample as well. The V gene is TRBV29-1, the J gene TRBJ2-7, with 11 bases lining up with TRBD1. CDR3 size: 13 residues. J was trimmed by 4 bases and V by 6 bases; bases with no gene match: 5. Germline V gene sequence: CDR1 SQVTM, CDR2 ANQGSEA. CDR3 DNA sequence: TGCAGCGTCCCAGGGACAGGGGGTTACGAGCAGTACTTC. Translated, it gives CSVPGTGGYEQYF.

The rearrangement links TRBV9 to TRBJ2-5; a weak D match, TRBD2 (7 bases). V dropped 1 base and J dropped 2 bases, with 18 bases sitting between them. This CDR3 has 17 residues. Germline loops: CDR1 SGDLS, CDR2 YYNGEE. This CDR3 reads CASSVTGGPLNQETQYF. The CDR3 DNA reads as TGTGCCAGCAGCGTAACCGGGGGGCCTCTTAATCAAGAGACCCAGTACTTC. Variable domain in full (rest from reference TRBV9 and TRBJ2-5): DSGVTQTPKHLITATGQRVTLRCSPRSGDLSVYWYQQSLDQGLQFLIQYYNGEERAKGNILERFSAQQFPDLHSELNLSSLELGDSALYFCASSVTGGPLNQETQYFGPGTRLLVL.

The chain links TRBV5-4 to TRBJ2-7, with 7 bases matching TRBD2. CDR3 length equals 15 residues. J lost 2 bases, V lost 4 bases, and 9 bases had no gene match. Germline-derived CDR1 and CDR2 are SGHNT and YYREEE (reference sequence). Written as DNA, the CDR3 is TGTGCCAGCAGCCACCCCACTAGCGCGCCCTACGAGCAGTACTTC. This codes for CASSHPTSAPYEQYF.